This T cell receptor (beta chain) originates from a study of OX40 agonist ivuxolimab in advanced cancers. As for the study in general: Patients received intravenous ivuxolimab every 2 weeks at 0.01 to 10 mg/kg. Each dose-escalation patient presented with hepatocellular carcinoma, melanoma, renal cell or head and neck cancer.

As concerns this clone: No antigen is known for it.

Clones were read by immunoSEQ multiplex PCR, and TCRdb kept only the in-frame ones, dropping some. The sample includes around 68,000 clones, roughly 86% of them seen just once. Study-wide points: On average, CD8+ T cells showed a greater number of expanded clones than CD4+.

Sequenced material: CD4+ or CD8+ T cells sorted from blood, taken in a trial of the OX40 agonist ivuxolimab. This clonotype originated in an adult with an advanced solid tumor such as melanoma, head and neck, liver or kidney cancer.

The CDR3: CASSLRVSGFTEAFF. The CDR3 bases are TGTGCCAGCAGCTTAAGGGTATCCGGGTTCACTGAAGCTTTCTTT. This sequence joins TRBV7-9 and TRBJ1-1; D ambiguous. Germline values: CDR1 SEHNR, CDR2 FQNEAQ (reference sequence). The V and J ends lost 2 bases and 4 bases respectively, with 14 bases between them. There are 15 residues in the CDR3.